These 29 T cell receptor beta chains were all obtained from the same sample, sequenced in a study of blood T cell repertoires in COVID-19. Assay used: immunoSEQ multiplex PCR; TCRdb lists only in-frame clones, some missing. The sample includes 200,000 to 250,000 clones, 82% of them seen just once. The sample consisted of PBMCs or T cells enriched from blood (not recorded which). The receptors come from a woman aged 55 to 70 who had recovered from COVID-19.

This sequence joins TRBV5-4 and TRBJ2-5; D may be TRBD1 (5 bases). V lost 4 bases to trimming and J lost 2 bases, with 12 bases between them. Germline CDR1 reads SGHNT; CDR2 reads YYREEE (reference sequence). There are 14 residues in the CDR3. The CDR3 loop is CASSPWGIQETQYF. The CDR3, as DNA: TGTGCCAGCAGCCCCTGGGGCATTCAAGAGACCCAGTACTTC.

The CDR3 nucleotides read TGCGCCAGCAGCCAAGGACACGCTAATTCACCCCTCCACTTT. Translating it yields CASSQGHANSPLHF. The gene calls are TRBV4-3 and TRBJ1-6; D gene unclear. This CDR3 contains 14 residues. V was trimmed by 1 base and J by 6 bases, leaving 7 bases between them. Germline CDR1 and CDR2: LGHNA and YSLEER.

The rearrangement links TRBV29-1 to TRBJ2-7, with TRBD1 matching 8 bases. Germline loops: CDR1 SQVTM, CDR2 ANQGSEA. The CDR3 is made up of 13 amino acids. Trimming at V came to 8 bases and at J to 6 bases, leaving 12 bases not matched to a gene. DNA for the CDR3: TGCAGCTTCTCCGGGACAGGTTCTTTCGAGCAGTACTTC. Its protein is CSFSGTGSFEQYF.

The rearrangement links TRBV29-1 to TRBJ1-3; D gene uncertain. This CDR3 spans 14 amino acids. Germline lookup yields CDR1 SQVTM and CDR2 ANQGSEA. V dropped 4 bases and J dropped 0 bases, with 10 bases sitting between them. The CDR3 is CSVGMGHSGNTIYF. In DNA, the CDR3 is TGCAGCGTTGGGATGGGCCACTCTGGAAACACCATATATTTT.

This chain links TRBV13 with TRBJ2-3; D gene uncertain. The CDR3 is 12 residues long. V shed 3 bases and J shed 3 bases, with 4 bases lying between them. CDR1 is PRHDT and CDR2 is FYEKMQ in the germline V gene (reference sequence). The CDR3 loop reads CASSFLTDTQYF. The DNA of the CDR3 is TGTGCCAGCAGCTTCCTGACAGATACGCAGTATTTT.

The chain employs TRBV7-9 and TRBJ1-2; 7 positions match TRBD1. The CDR3 is 15 residues long. Germline V gene data show CDR1 as SEHNR and CDR2 as FQNEAQ (reference sequence). The junction had 10 bases not matched to a gene; V was cut back by 5 bases and J by 4 bases. The CDR3 DNA is TGTGCCAGCAGCATTGGTCAGGGGGAATCCTATGGCTACACCTTC. Encoded protein: CASSIGQGESYGYTF.

This chain uses TRBV5-6 with TRBJ1-6, with 7 nucleotides matching TRBD1. Losses at the gene ends were 0 bases for V and 9 bases for J; bases not matched to a gene: 3. This CDR3 has 14 amino acids. Germline CDR1 reads SGHDT; CDR2 reads YYEEEE. CDR3 sequence reads: CASSLEAGGSPLHF. In DNA form, the CDR3 reads TGTGCCAGCAGCTTGGAGGCAGGGGGTTCACCCCTCCACTTT.

This sequence joins TRBV12-3 or TRBV12-4 and TRBJ2-2, with D perhaps matching TRBD1 (5 bases). CDR3 size: 12 residues. V was cut by 5 bases and J by 13 bases, with 14 bases left in between. CDR3: CASSQGAKGLFF. The CDR3, as DNA: TGTGCCAGCAGTCAAGGGGCGAAGGGGCTGTTTTTT.

V is TRBV19 and J is TRBJ1-2, with 9 bases identical to TRBD1. The CDR3 is 17 amino acids. The germline CDR1 and CDR2 sequences are LNHDA and SQIVND (reference sequence). Losses at the gene ends were 6 bases for V and 2 bases for J; bases not matched to a gene: 13. CDR3 protein: CASSSRDRAQTNYGYTF. The CDR3 DNA reads TGTGCCAGTAGCTCCCGGGACAGGGCACAAACCAACTATGGCTACACCTTC.

The genes are TRBV3-1 (or the pseudogene TRBV3-2) and TRBJ2-4; the D gene is possibly TRBD1 (6 bases). The length of the CDR3 is 16 residues. The V and J ends lost 4 bases and 0 bases respectively, with 13 bases between them. Germline values: CDR1 LGHDT, CDR2 YNNKEL (reference sequence). CDR3 amino acids: CASSPRQGLAKNIQYF. The CDR3 nucleotides are TGTGCCAGCAGCCCGCGGCAGGGGTTAGCCAAAAACATTCAGTACTTC.

V and J are TRBV11-3 and TRBJ2-7, with 13 nucleotides matching TRBD2. The germline V gene encodes CDR1 SGHNT and CDR2 YENEEA. This CDR3 contains 16 residues. V trimming: 5 bases; J trimming: 2 bases; junction bases outside the gene matches: 6. CDR3 bases: TGTGCCAGCAGCACAGGGACTAGCGGGATGGCCTACGAGCAGTACTTC. Amino acids: CASSTGTSGMAYEQYF.

This chain joins TRBV4-2 and TRBJ1-4; D ambiguous. The V and J ends lost 3 bases and 5 bases respectively, with 10 bases between them. Looked up from germline, CDR1 is LGHNA and CDR2 is YNFKEQ. This CDR3 contains 14 residues. DNA of the CDR3: TGTGCCAGCAGCCAGACAAGGATGAATGAAAAACTGTTTTTT. Translated: CASSQTRMNEKLFF.

J is TRBJ2-1 and V is TRBV24-1; 12 bases align to TRBD2. The CDR3 covers 18 residues. Per germline, CDR1 KGHDR and CDR2 SFDVKD. Unmatched junction bases numbered 5, after V lost 3 bases and J lost 0 bases. In DNA form, the CDR3 reads TGTGCCACCAGTGATGCTAGCGGGAGGGCCGACTCCTACAATGAGCAGTTCTTC. The encoded protein is CATSDASGRADSYNEQFF.

The J gene is TRBJ2-5, the V gene TRBV10-1; D unclear. The CDR3 extends over 15 amino acids. Germline CDR1 and CDR2: WNHNN and SYGVQD (reference sequence). Between the trimmed V and J ends, which lost 3 bases and 7 bases, there was a span of 18 bases. The CDR3 sequence is CASSEATGREGTQYF. In DNA form, the CDR3 reads TGCGCCAGCAGTGAAGCCACGGGTCGCGAAGGGACCCAGTACTTC.

The sample holds one count of this clone. The chain links TRBV6-5 to TRBJ2-7; D is possibly TRBD2 (5 bases). The CDR3 spans 13 residues. Germline lookup yields CDR1 MNHEY and CDR2 SVGAGI. V dropped 4 bases and J dropped 3 bases, with 10 bases sitting between them. CDR3 residues: CASSSNRDYEQYF. Here the CDR3 DNA reads TGTGCCAGCAGTTCTAACCGGGACTACGAGCAGTACTTC.

This sequence joins TRBV10-3 and TRBJ2-2, with 9 bases matching TRBD1. J gave up 6 bases and V 3 bases, and 5 bases lay outside the gene matches. Germline CDR1 is ENHRY and CDR2 is SYGVKD. This CDR3 comprises 15 residues. The CDR3 sequence: CAISDSGQGPGELFF. The CDR3 coding sequence is TGTGCCATCAGTGATTCCGGACAGGGGCCCGGGGAGCTGTTTTTT.

The chain recombines TRBV19 with TRBJ1-5; unclear D gene. This CDR3 has 12 residues. V was pared by 5 bases and J by 11 bases, with 13 bases between. Germline values: CDR1 LNHDA, CDR2 SQIVND (reference sequence). CDR3 in amino acids: CASSFGERAQHF. As DNA, the CDR3 is TGTGCCAGTAGTTTCGGGGAAAGGGCCCAGCATTTT.

This rearrangement joins TRBV12-3 or TRBV12-4 to TRBJ2-3, with D possibly matching TRBD2 (5 bases). This CDR3 is 12 amino acids long. The V end lost 3 bases, the J end lost 9 bases, and 10 bases lay between the germline ends. CDR3 in amino acids: CASSFVEGTQYF. Here the CDR3 DNA reads TGTGCCAGCAGTTTTGTCGAGGGCACGCAGTATTTT.

The J gene is TRBJ2-7, the V gene TRBV6-5; TRBD1 matches at 8 bases. This CDR3 region has 13 residues. J was trimmed by 4 bases and V by 8 bases; bases with no gene match: 7. Germline V CDR1 and CDR2: MNHEY, SVGAGI. CDR3 sequence reads: CASGQGTRYEQYF. In DNA, the CDR3 is TGTGCCAGCGGACAGGGAACAAGGTACGAGCAGTACTTC.

The chain joins TRBV15 to TRBJ1-2, with TRBD1 as a possible D gene (6 bases). V was clipped by 0 bases and J by 5 bases, with 16 bases between them. The CDR3 has 16 residues. Germline lookup yields CDR1 LNHNV and CDR2 YYDKDF (reference sequence). CDR3 DNA: TGTGCCACCAGCAGAGATCTAGACAGGCCTCGATATGGCTACACCTTC. Translating it yields CATSRDLDRPRYGYTF.

This chain's CDR3 is CASSLNSNQPQHF. The CDR3 DNA reads TGTGCCAGCTCACTAAATAGCAATCAGCCCCAGCATTTT. The rearrangement joins TRBV18 to TRBJ1-5; D ambiguous. The germline V gene has CDR1 KGHSH and CDR2 LQKENI. The CDR3 covers 13 residues. Trimming left V 4 bases short and J 0 bases short, with 4 bases between.

This clone was seen a few times. The chain combines TRBV15 with TRBJ1-2; D possibly corresponds to TRBD1 (6 bases). V was cut by 3 bases and J by 3 bases, with 11 bases left in between. Germline CDR1 and CDR2: LNHNV and YYDKDF (reference sequence). The CDR3 is made up of 14 amino acids. CDR3 bases: TGTGCCACCAGCAGGGGGGCGCAAGACTATGGCTACACCTTC. As protein: CATSRGAQDYGYTF.

This clone has only a few counts. This sequence joins TRBV6-1 and TRBJ1-1, with D maybe TRBD1 (5 bases). Germline loops: CDR1 MNHNS, CDR2 SASEGT. Trimming removed 4 bases from V and 4 bases from J, with 19 bases in between. The CDR3 contains 16 residues. CDR3 bases: TGTGCCAGCAGTGGTACGGACATTGGGATGGGCACTGAAGCTTTCTTT. Residues: CASSGTDIGMGTEAFF.

This chain links TRBV5-1 with TRBJ1-2; no definite D call. Trimming removed 3 bases at V and 4 bases at J, with 16 bases between. Germline values: CDR1 SGHRS, CDR2 YFSETQ. CDR3 length equals 15 residues. The CDR3 region is CASSSSADSSYGYTF. The CDR3 DNA is TGCGCCAGCAGCTCTAGCGCCGATAGTAGCTATGGCTACACCTTC.

The V call is TRBV25-1, the J call TRBJ1-1; 9 bases fit TRBD1. The CDR3 covers 11 residues. CDR1 and CDR2 from the germline V gene are MGHDK and SYGVNS. V dropped 8 bases and J dropped 8; count of bases not matched to a gene: 3. CDR3 amino acids: CASGTGTEAFF. The CDR3 DNA reads as TGTGCCAGCGGGACAGGGACCGAAGCTTTCTTT.

The chain has TRBV5-1 and TRBJ1-2; 9 nucleotides line up with TRBD1. This CDR3 has 13 amino acids. Germline V gives CDR1 SGHRS, CDR2 YFSETQ. J gave up 8 bases and V 4 bases, and 6 bases lay outside the gene matches. Written as DNA, the CDR3 is TGCGCCAGCAGCAGGGACAGGGAAAACGGCTACACCTTC. Amino acids: CASSRDRENGYTF.

The chain combines TRBV10-3 with TRBJ2-1; D possibly corresponds to TRBD1 (6 bases). The CDR3 spans 13 residues. V lost 6 bases and J 9 bases, leaving 15 bases between the germline ends. Germline V CDR1 and CDR2: ENHRY, SYGVKD. As DNA, the CDR3 is TGTGCCATCAGGGGGTTACAGGGAAGTGAGCAGTTCTTC. Its translation is CAIRGLQGSEQFF.

The rearrangement links TRBV11-2 to TRBJ1-1; a possible D gene is TRBD1 (6 bases). V was trimmed by 3 bases and J by 5 bases, leaving 10 bases between them. This CDR3 region has 13 residues. Germline assignment: CDR1 SGHAT and CDR2 FQNNGV. The CDR3 here is CASSFGQGTEAFF. CDR3 DNA: TGTGCCAGCAGCTTTGGCCAGGGGACTGAAGCTTTCTTT.

J is TRBJ1-1 and V is TRBV19; TRBD1 matches at 8 bases. V dropped 7 bases and J dropped 5; count of bases not matched to a gene: 9. Per germline, CDR1 LNHDA and CDR2 SQIVND (reference sequence). This CDR3 comprises 14 residues. In DNA form, the CDR3 reads TGTGCCAGTATTCCGACAGGGGTTCGGACTGAAGCTTTCTTT. Translation gives CASIPTGVRTEAFF.